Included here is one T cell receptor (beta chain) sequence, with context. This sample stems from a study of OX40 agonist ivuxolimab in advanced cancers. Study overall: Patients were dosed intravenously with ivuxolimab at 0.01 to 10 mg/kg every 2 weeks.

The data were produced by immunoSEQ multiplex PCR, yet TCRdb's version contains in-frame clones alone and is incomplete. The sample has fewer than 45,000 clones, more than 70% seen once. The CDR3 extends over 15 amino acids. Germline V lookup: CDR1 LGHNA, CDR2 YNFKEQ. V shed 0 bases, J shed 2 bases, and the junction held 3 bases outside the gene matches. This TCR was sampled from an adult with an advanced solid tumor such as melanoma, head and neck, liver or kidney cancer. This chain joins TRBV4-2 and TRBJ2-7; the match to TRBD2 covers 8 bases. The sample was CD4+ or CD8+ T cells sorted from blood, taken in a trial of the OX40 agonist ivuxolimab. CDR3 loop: CASSQEGTRTYEQYF. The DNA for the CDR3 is TGTGCCAGCAGCCAAGAGGGGACTAGAACCTACGAGCAGTACTTC.